This T cell receptor (beta chain) was sequenced for a study of T cell responses to AZD1222 COVID-19 vaccine. Study-wide results and limits: Most donors were white British, females outnumbered males, and clonal diversity was possibly underestimated. It was only a handful of AZD1222 recipients who were seropositive at baseline. Unmutated variant regions are reportedly targeted by nearly half of spike-specific TCRs.

As for this clone: Its antigen is undetermined.

The data were produced by immunoSEQ multiplex PCR, yet TCRdb's version contains in-frame clones alone and is incomplete. Here the sample spans some 190,000 clones, about 90% being singletons. Germline values: CDR1 KGHDR, CDR2 SFDVKD. The CDR3 length is 11 residues. With 7 bases removed from V and 5 bases from J, the gap between germline ends came to 7 bases. The chain employs TRBV24-1 and TRBJ1-1; D call uncertain. The input for sequencing was peripheral blood, taken 28 days after the second AZD1222 dose. This TCR came from an adult who received the AZD1222 COVID-19 vaccine. CDR3 DNA: TGTGCCACCAGCCCCGGGACTGAAGCTTTCTTT. It codes for CATSPGTEAFF.